Detailed here is one T cell receptor beta chain. The antigen remains undetermined. Cultured CD4+ T cell DNA underwent sequencing with the Oncomine TCR Beta short-read assay. TCRdb re-called the PCR reads through MiXCR, storing one row per CDR3 protein. This table has around 21,000 distinct CDR3 sequences, approximately 56% appearing once. The sample originates from a study of vaccination and CD4 T cells after COVID-19. Study summary: The BNT162b2 or mRNA-1273 vaccine was given to participants in two doses. Cellular stimulation was performed using overlapping spike peptides derived from SARS-CoV-2, HCoV-NL63, HCoV-OC43 and HCoV-229E. Typically, post-vaccine samples were obtained a median approximately 70 days after dose two, within a range of 14 to 241.

V was shortened by 3 bases and J by 1 base, with 10 bases between the two germline ends. The CDR3 has 13 residues. The V gene's germline CDR1 is DFQATT and CDR2 SNEGSKA (reference sequence). Treatment reported: roughly 11-day PBMC culture with coronavirus spike peptide pools or control peptides (ViraFEST assay). This specimen consisted of CD4+ T cells from blood, cultured in vitro, obtained after SARS-CoV-2 vaccination. The V call is TRBV20-1, the J call TRBJ2-7, with D hard to call. The origin of this receptor is a human donor who had recovered from COVID-19. CDR3 DNA sequence: TGCAGTGCTAGTATAGTGGCTTCCTACGAGCAGTACTTC. Residues: CSASIVASYEQYF.